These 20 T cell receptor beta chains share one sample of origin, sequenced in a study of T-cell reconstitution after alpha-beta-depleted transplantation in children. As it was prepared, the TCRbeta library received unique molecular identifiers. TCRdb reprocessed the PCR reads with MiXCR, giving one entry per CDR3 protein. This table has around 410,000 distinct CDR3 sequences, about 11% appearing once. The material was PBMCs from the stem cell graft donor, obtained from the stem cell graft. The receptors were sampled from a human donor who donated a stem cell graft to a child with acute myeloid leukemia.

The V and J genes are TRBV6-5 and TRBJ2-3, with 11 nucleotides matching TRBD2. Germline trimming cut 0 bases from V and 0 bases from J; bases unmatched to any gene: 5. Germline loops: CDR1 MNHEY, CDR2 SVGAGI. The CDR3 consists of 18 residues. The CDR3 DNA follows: TGTGCCAGCAGTTACTCCCTAGCGGGGGGAGCTAGCACAGATACGCAGTATTTT. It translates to CASSYSLAGGASTDTQYF.

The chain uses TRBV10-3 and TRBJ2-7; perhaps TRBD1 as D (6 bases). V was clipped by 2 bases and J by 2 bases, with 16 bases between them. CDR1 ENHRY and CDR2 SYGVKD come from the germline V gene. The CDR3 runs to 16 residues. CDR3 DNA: TGTGCCATCAGTGAGACAAAGACAGGAACCCCCTACGAGCAGTACTTC. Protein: CAISETKTGTPYEQYF.

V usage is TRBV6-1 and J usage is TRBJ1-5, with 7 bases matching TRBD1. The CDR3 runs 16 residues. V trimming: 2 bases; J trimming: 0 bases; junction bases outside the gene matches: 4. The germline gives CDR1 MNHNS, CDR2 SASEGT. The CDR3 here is CASSENTGDSNQPQHF. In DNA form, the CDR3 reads TGTGCCAGCAGTGAAAATACAGGGGATAGCAATCAGCCCCAGCATTTT.

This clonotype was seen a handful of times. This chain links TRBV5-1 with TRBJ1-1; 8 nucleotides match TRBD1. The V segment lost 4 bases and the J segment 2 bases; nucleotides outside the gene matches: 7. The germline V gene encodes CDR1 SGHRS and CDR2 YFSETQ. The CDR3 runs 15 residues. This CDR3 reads CASSELTGENTEAFF. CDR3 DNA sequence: TGCGCCAGCAGCGAGCTGACAGGGGAAAACACTGAAGCTTTCTTT.

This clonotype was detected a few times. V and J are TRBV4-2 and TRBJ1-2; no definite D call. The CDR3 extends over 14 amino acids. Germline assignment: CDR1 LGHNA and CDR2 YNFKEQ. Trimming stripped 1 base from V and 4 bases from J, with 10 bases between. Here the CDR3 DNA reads TGTGCCAGCAGCCAAGCCGTCCAGGCCTATGGCTACACCTTC. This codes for CASSQAVQAYGYTF.

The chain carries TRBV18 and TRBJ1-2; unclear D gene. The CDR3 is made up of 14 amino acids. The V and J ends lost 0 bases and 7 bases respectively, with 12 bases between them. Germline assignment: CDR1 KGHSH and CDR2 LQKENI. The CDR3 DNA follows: TGTGCCAGCTCACCACCCTCAGTTCCCGGTGGCTACACCTTC. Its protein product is CASSPPSVPGGYTF.

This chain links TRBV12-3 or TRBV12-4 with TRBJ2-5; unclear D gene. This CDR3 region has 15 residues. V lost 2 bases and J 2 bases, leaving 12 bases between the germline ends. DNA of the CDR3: TGTGCCAGCAGTTTAAATCGGACCCCGCAAGAGACCCAGTACTTC. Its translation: CASSLNRTPQETQYF.

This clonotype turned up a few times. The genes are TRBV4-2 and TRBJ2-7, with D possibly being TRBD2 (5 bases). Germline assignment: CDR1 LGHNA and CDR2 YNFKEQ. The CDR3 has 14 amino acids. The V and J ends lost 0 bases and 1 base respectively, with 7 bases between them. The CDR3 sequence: CASSQERGSYEQYV. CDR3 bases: TGTGCCAGCAGCCAAGAACGGGGTTCCTACGAGCAGTACGTC.

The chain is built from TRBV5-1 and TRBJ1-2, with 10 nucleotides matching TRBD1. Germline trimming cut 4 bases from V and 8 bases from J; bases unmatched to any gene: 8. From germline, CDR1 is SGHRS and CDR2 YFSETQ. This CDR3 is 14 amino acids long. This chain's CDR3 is CASSITGTGDGYTF. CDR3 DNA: TGCGCCAGCAGCATCACCGGGACAGGGGACGGCTACACCTTC. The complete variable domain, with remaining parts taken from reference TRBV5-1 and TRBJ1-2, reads KAGVTQTPRYLIKTRGQQVTLSCSPISGHRSVSWYQQTPGQGLQFLFEYFSETQRNKGNFPGRFSGRQFSNSRSEMNVSTLELGDSALYLCASSITGTGDGYTFGSGTRLTVV.

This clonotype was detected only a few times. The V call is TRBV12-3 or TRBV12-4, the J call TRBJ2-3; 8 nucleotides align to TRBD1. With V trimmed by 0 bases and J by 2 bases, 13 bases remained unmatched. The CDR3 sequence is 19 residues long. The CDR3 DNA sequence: TGTGCCAGCAGTTTAGCTATTGGACAGGGCTTTCGGTCCACAGATACGCAGTATTTT. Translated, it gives CASSLAIGQGFRSTDTQYF.

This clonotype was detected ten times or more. For the CDR3, the DNA is TGTGCCAGCAGACCAGAAAGCGCCAGGGGGGCGCAGTATTTT. It is translated as CASRPESARGAQYF. The chain is built from TRBV12-3 or TRBV12-4 and TRBJ2-3, with D perhaps TRBD1 (7 bases). Between the trimmed V and J ends, which lost 6 bases and 10 bases, there was a span of 20 bases. The CDR3 runs 14 residues.

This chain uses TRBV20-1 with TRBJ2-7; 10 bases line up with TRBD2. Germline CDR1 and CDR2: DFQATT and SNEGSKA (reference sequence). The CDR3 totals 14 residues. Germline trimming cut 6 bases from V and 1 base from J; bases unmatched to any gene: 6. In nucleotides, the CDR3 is TGCAGTGCCTTGGGACTAGCGATTTCCTACGAGCAGTACTTC. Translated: CSALGLAISYEQYF.

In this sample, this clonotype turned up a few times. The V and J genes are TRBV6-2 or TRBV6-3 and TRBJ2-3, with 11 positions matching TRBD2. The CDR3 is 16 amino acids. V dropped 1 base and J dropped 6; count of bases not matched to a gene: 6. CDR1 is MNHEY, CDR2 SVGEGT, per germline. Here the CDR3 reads CASSYFSGRAMDTQYF. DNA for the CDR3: TGTGCCAGCAGTTACTTTAGCGGGAGGGCCATGGATACGCAGTATTTT.

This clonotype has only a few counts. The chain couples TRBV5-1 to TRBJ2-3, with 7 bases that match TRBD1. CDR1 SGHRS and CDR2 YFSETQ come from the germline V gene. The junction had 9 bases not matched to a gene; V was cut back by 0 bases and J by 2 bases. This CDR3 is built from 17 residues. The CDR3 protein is CASSLAPGQTTTDTQYF. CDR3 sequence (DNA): TGCGCCAGCAGCTTGGCGCCGGGACAGACTACCACAGATACGCAGTATTTT.

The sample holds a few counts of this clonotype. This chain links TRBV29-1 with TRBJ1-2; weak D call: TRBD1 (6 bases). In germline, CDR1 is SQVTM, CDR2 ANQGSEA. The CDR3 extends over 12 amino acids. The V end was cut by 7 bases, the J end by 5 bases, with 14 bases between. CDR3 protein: CSAIAGAYGYTF. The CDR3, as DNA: TGCAGCGCAATCGCAGGGGCGTATGGCTACACCTTC.

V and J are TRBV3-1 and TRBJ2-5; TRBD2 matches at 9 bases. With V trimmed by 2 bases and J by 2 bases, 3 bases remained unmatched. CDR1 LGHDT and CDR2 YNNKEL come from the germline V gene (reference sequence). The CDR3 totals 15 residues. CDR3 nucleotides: TGTGCCAGCAGCCAATCGGGACTAGCTCAAGAGACCCAGTACTTC. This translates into CASSQSGLAQETQYF.

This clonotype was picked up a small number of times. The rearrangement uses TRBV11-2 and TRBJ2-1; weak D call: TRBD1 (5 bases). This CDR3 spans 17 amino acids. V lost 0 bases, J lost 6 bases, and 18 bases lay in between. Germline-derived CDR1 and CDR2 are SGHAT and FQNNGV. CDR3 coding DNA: TGTGCCAGCAGCTTAGAGGGGCCGGGCCTTGGGATCAATGAGCAGTTCTTC. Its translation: CASSLEGPGLGINEQFF.

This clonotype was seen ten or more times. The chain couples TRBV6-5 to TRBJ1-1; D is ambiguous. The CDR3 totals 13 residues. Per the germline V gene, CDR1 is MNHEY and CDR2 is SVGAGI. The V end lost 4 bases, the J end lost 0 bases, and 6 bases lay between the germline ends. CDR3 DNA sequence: TGTGCCAGCAGTTCCCGAATGAACACTGAAGCTTTCTTT. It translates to CASSSRMNTEAFF.

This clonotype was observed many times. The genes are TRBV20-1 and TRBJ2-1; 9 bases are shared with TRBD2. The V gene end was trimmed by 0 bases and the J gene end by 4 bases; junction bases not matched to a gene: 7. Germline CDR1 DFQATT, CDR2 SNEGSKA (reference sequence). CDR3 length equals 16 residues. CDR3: CSARDLRGGQYNEQFF. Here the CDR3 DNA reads TGCAGTGCTAGAGATTTGCGGGGGGGCCAATACAATGAGCAGTTCTTC.

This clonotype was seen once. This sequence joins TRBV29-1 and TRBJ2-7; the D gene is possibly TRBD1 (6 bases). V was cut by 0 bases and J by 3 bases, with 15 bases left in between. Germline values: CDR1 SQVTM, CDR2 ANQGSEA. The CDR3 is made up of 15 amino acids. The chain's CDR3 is CSVEDPRTEHYEQYF. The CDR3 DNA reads TGCAGCGTTGAAGATCCCAGGACAGAACACTACGAGCAGTACTTC.